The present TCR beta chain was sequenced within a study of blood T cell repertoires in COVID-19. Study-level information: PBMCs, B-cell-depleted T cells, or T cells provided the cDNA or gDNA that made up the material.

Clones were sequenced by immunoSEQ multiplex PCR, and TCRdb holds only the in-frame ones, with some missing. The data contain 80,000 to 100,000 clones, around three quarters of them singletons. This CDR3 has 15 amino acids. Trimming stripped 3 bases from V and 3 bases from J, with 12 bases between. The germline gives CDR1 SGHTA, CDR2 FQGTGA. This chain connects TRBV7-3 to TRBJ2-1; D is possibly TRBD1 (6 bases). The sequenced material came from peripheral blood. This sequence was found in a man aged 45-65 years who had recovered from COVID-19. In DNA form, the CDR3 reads TGTGCCAGCAGCTTGAACAGGGCCCTCTACAATGAGCAGTTCTTC. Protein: CASSLNRALYNEQFF.